Detailed here is one TCR beta chain. Its antigen is unknown. A read error likely explains this, since a far larger clone differs by one base. This same CDR3 is encoded by further DNA sequences in the sample. This sample stems from a study of shared clonotypes between healthy human individuals. Study in general: Per donor, three plates held CD4 naive cells, three held CD4 memory, two held CD8 naive and one held CD8 memory.

Study-wide points: Only blood underwent sampling, and tissue repertoires likely differ.

Germline V gene lookup returns CDR1 MNHEY and CDR2 SVGAGI. The CDR3 is 14 amino acids. Trimming cost V 6 bases and J 7 bases; bases outside gene matches: 6. Genomic DNA per cell subset filled all wells of several immunoSEQ plates. The sorted-subset replicate PCRs were given about 210 ng DNA, which is tens of thousands of T cell genomes. The assay was immunoSEQ multiplex PCR, and TCRdb's table has in-frame clones only and misses some. The sample yields hundreds of thousands of clones, around 72% seen once. This chain connects TRBV6-5 to TRBJ1-4; TRBD1 aligns across 9 bases. The sequenced sample consisted of memory CD4+ T cells sorted from blood. Subset described: CD45RA-negative fraction. The receptor was derived from a young man in good health. This CDR3 reads CASRGQGWTEKLFF. Here the CDR3 DNA reads TGTGCCAGCAGAGGACAGGGGTGGACTGAAAAACTGTTTTTT.